Listed here are 23 T cell receptor beta chains from one sample, sequenced in a study of T cell changes during pregnancy in multiple sclerosis. Some clones are missing from TCRdb's copy, which holds only in-frame ones; the method was immunoSEQ multiplex PCR. The sample lists approximately 85,000 clones, 91% seen once, with 2.5% to 3% in the top ten. The material was peripheral blood, obtained in the first trimester of pregnancy. These receptors all stem from a female donor with multiple sclerosis, enrolled in a pregnancy study.

This sequence joins TRBV19 and TRBJ2-7; 8 bases are a match to TRBD1. This CDR3 is built from 15 residues. V lost 5 bases to trimming and J lost 0 bases; unmatched junction nucleotides: 6. Germline V lookup: CDR1 LNHDA, CDR2 SQIVND (reference sequence). The CDR3 DNA sequence: TGTGCCAGTAGTCCGACAGGGGAGAGCTCCTACGAGCAGTACTTC. Its translation: CASSPTGESSYEQYF.

The chain employs TRBV5-1 and TRBJ1-3, with D unclear. Trimming removed 3 bases at V and 1 base at J, with 8 bases between. This CDR3 is built from 14 residues. The germline gives CDR1 SGHRS, CDR2 YFSETQ. The DNA of the CDR3 is TGCGCCAGCAGCTCTGGAGGTTCTGGAAACACCATATATTTT. As protein: CASSSGGSGNTIYF. Supplemented by reference TRBV5-1 and TRBJ1-3, the full variable domain reads KAGVTQTPRYLIKTRGQQVTLSCSPISGHRSVSWYQQTPGQGLQFLFEYFSETQRNKGNFPGRFSGRQFSNSRSEMNVSTLELGDSALYLCASSSGGSGNTIYFGEGSWLTVV.

The chain joins TRBV5-5 to TRBJ1-6; 7 positions agree with TRBD1. With 3 bases clipped from V and 0 bases from J, the junction kept 3 bases outside the gene matches. CDR3 length: 16 residues. Germline V gives CDR1 SGHKS, CDR2 YYEKEE (reference sequence). Here the CDR3 reads CASSSGGSSYNSPLHF. As DNA, the CDR3 is TGTGCCAGCAGCTCAGGGGGGAGCTCCTATAATTCACCCCTCCACTTT.

The rearrangement uses TRBV30 and TRBJ2-3; 12 nucleotides agree with TRBD2. CDR3 length equals 14 residues. Looked up from germline, CDR1 is GTSNPN and CDR2 is SVGIG (reference sequence). Trimming took 4 bases from V and 5 from J; bases not matched to a gene: 4. The CDR3 protein is CAWTLLAGGDTQYF. The CDR3 bases are TGTGCCTGGACCTTACTAGCGGGAGGAGATACGCAGTATTTT.

V gene TRBV5-1 combines with J gene TRBJ2-7, with TRBD2 identical over 11 bases. The CDR3 extends over 15 amino acids. Per germline, CDR1 SGHRS and CDR2 YFSETQ. J lost 0 bases, V lost 5 bases, and 4 bases had no gene match. In nucleotides, the CDR3 is TGCGCCAGCAGATCGACTAGCGGGATCTCCTACGAGCAGTACTTC. Its protein is CASRSTSGISYEQYF. The whole variable domain, remainder taken from reference TRBV5-1 and TRBJ2-7, is KAGVTQTPRYLIKTRGQQVTLSCSPISGHRSVSWYQQTPGQGLQFLFEYFSETQRNKGNFPGRFSGRQFSNSRSEMNVSTLELGDSALYLCASRSTSGISYEQYFGPGTRLTVT.

The chain is built from TRBV6-4 and TRBJ2-3; no reliable D call. Trimming took 5 bases from V and 3 from J, leaving 12 bases between them. Germline CDR1 reads MRHNA; CDR2 reads SNTAGT. This CDR3 has 14 amino acids. CDR3 nucleotides: TGTGCCAGCAGTCCCTCCGTGGAGACAGATACGCAGTATTTT. This encodes CASSPSVETDTQYF.

This clone was detected once. The chain is built from TRBV9 and TRBJ2-3, with D maybe TRBD2 (5 bases). This CDR3 has 15 amino acids. Germline lookup yields CDR1 SGDLS and CDR2 YYNGEE. Trimming removed 5 bases at V and 6 bases at J, with 19 bases between. The CDR3 DNA sequence: TGTGCCAGCAGGGCCGCCGGGAACCCAGCGGATACGCAGTATTTT. Residues: CASRAAGNPADTQYF. The full variable domain, its missing parts supplied by reference TRBV9 and TRBJ2-3, is DSGVTQTPKHLITATGQRVTLRCSPRSGDLSVYWYQQSLDQGLQFLIQYYNGEERAKGNILERFSAQQFPDLHSELNLSSLELGDSALYFCASRAAGNPADTQYFGPGTRLTVL.

V gene TRBV11-3 combines with J gene TRBJ2-3; no firm D call. This CDR3 spans 14 amino acids. From germline, CDR1 is SGHNT and CDR2 YENEEA. V shed 1 base and J shed 1 base, with 6 bases lying between them. As DNA, the CDR3 is TGTGCCAGCAGCTTAGCCCGGGGCACAGATACGCAGTATTTT. This translates into CASSLARGTDTQYF.

This sequence joins TRBV30 and TRBJ2-7; TRBD2 matches 8 bases. CDR3 length: 14 residues. V lost 0 bases to trimming and J lost 7 bases; unmatched junction nucleotides: 8. The germline CDR1 and CDR2 sequences are GTSNPN and SVGIG (reference sequence). CDR3 residues: CAWSVRTSRREQYF. The CDR3 bases are TGTGCCTGGAGTGTCCGGACTAGCCGAAGGGAGCAGTACTTC.

This clone was counted only a few times. V and J are TRBV7-6 and TRBJ1-6; a weak D match, TRBD1 (6 bases). CDR1 and CDR2 from the germline V gene are SGHVS and FNYEAQ. V was trimmed by 5 bases and J by 8 bases, leaving 10 bases between them. This CDR3 is built from 13 residues. CDR3 coding DNA: TGTGCCAGCAGCCCCCGGACAGATTCACCCCTCCACTTT. It yields the protein CASSPRTDSPLHF.

This clone was observed once. The chain recombines TRBV7-8 with TRBJ1-2, with TRBD1 identical over 11 bases. Germline CDR1 reads SGHVS; CDR2 reads FQNEAQ. The ends lost 5 bases at V and 0 bases at J; junction bases unmatched: 11. The CDR3 contains 18 residues. In DNA, the CDR3 is TGTGCCAGCAGCCGAACGGACAGGGGGCGCTCGGCTAACTATGGCTACACCTTC. Encoded protein: CASSRTDRGRSANYGYTF.

This clone was recorded only once. This chain uses TRBV7-9 with TRBJ2-1, with a weak D call TRBD2 (6 bases). Trimming cost V 5 bases and J 7 bases, with 24 bases left between them. CDR1 and CDR2 (germline): SEHNR, FQNEAQ (reference sequence). This CDR3 spans 17 amino acids. In DNA form, the CDR3 reads TGTGCCAGCAGCCCAAGGGGAGGCAGGAGCCCGGGAAATGAGCAGTTCTTC. As protein: CASSPRGGRSPGNEQFF.

This clone has only one observation. This chain joins TRBV27 and TRBJ1-1; D is ambiguous. CDR1 and CDR2 from the germline V gene are MNHEY and SMNVEV (reference sequence). Trimming removed 2 bases at V and 0 bases at J, with 7 bases between. This CDR3 is built from 14 residues. The CDR3 DNA sequence: TGTGCCAGCAGTTTAGGACTGATGAACACTGAAGCTTTCTTT. Translation gives CASSLGLMNTEAFF.

V and J are TRBV6-5 and TRBJ1-1; possible D gene TRBD1, 6 bases. This CDR3 has 14 residues. V was cut by 7 bases and J by 2 bases, with 14 bases left in between. Germline lookup yields CDR1 MNHEY and CDR2 SVGAGI. The CDR3 loop is CASKTDRKNTEAFF. The CDR3 coding sequence is TGTGCCAGCAAGACGGACAGAAAAAACACTGAAGCTTTCTTT.

The chain recombines TRBV7-6 with TRBJ2-2, with D unresolved. This CDR3 spans 14 amino acids. From germline, CDR1 is SGHVS and CDR2 FNYEAQ. V dropped 1 base and J dropped 1 base, with 4 bases sitting between them. CDR3 nucleotides: TGTGCCAGCAGCTTAGTACAGAACACCGGGGAGCTGTTTTTT. Protein sequence: CASSLVQNTGELFF. The full variable domain, rest sourced from reference TRBV7-6 and TRBJ2-2, is GAGVSQSPRYKVTKRGQDVALRCDPISGHVSLYWYRQALGQGPEFLTYFNYEAQQDKSGLPNDRFSAERPEGSISTLTIQRTEQRDSAMYRCASSLVQNTGELFFGEGSRLTVL.

The CDR3 coding sequence is TGTGCCAGCAGCTTACGCGACTGGTACCAAGAGACCCAGTACTTC. Residues: CASSLRDWYQETQYF. The chain joins TRBV7-9 to TRBJ2-5; D not certain. V was trimmed by 2 bases and J by 0 bases, leaving 10 bases between them. The CDR3 runs 15 residues. Germline-derived CDR1 and CDR2 are SEHNR and FQNEAQ (reference sequence).

This chain uses TRBV13 with TRBJ1-5; possible D gene TRBD1, 5 bases. Trimming shortened V by 0 bases and J by 1 base, and 7 bases separated the two germline ends. Looked up from germline, CDR1 is PRHDT and CDR2 is FYEKMQ (reference sequence). The CDR3 covers 15 residues. CDR3 region: CASSLGKGSNQPQHF. The CDR3, as DNA: TGTGCCAGCAGCTTAGGCAAGGGGAGCAATCAGCCCCAGCATTTT.

This chain joins TRBV6-1 and TRBJ1-4; D is unresolved. The CDR3 spans 14 residues. CDR1 and CDR2 from the germline V gene are MNHNS and SASEGT. With 10 bases removed from V and 0 bases from J, the gap between germline ends came to 12 bases. The CDR3 DNA reads as TGTGCCATCACCGACGGGTCAACTAATGAAAAACTGTTTTTT. Translated: CAITDGSTNEKLFF.

The rearrangement links TRBV14 to TRBJ2-7; D not resolved. This CDR3 is 11 amino acids long. The germline CDR1 and CDR2 sequences are SGHDN and FVKESK. The germline V and J ends were trimmed by 2 bases and 7 bases, with 6 bases remaining between them. The CDR3 region has the DNA TGTGCCAGCAGCCAATGGCAGGAGCAGTACTTC. Amino acids: CASSQWQEQYF.

The chain couples TRBV18 to TRBJ2-7; TRBD1 matches at 7 bases. CDR1 and CDR2 (germline): KGHSH, LQKENI. Unmatched junction bases numbered 8, after V lost 3 bases and J lost 3 bases. There are 15 residues in the CDR3. CDR3 DNA sequence: TGTGCCAGCTCACCGACACGGACAGGTGACTACGAGCAGTACTTC. It is translated as CASSPTRTGDYEQYF. Supplemented by reference TRBV18 and TRBJ2-7, the full variable domain reads NAGVMQNPRHLVRRRGQEARLRCSPMKGHSHVYWYRQLPEEGLKFMVYLQKENIIDESGMPKERFSAEFPKEGPSILRIQQVVRGDSAAYFCASSPTRTGDYEQYFGPGTRLTVT.

This clone was observed a few times. The V call is TRBV18, the J call TRBJ1-1; 8 bases map to TRBD1. CDR3 length: 13 residues. The germline gives CDR1 KGHSH, CDR2 LQKENI. The V and J ends lost 9 bases and 3 bases, in that order; junction bases with no gene match: 6. Here the CDR3 DNA reads TGTGCCAGTACCGACAGGGGTGACACTGAAGCTTTCTTT. Amino acids: CASTDRGDTEAFF.

The chain is built from TRBV6-5 and TRBJ2-5; 7 nucleotides align to TRBD1. The J segment lost 9 bases and the V segment lost 2 bases, leaving 0 bases of the junction unmatched. Germline V gene data show CDR1 as MNHEY and CDR2 as SVGAGI. The CDR3 is 11 amino acids. Written as DNA, the CDR3 is TGTGCCAGCAGTTACGGGACAGCCCAGTACTTC. It specifies CASSYGTAQYF.

The genes are TRBV2 and TRBJ1-4; TRBD1 is a possible D gene (6 bases). The V gene's germline CDR1 is SNHLY and CDR2 FYNNEI. The CDR3 is 16 amino acids. The V and J ends lost 4 bases and 0 bases respectively, with 12 bases between them. The CDR3 protein is CASSAAGAPTNEKLFF. CDR3 DNA: TGTGCCAGCAGTGCTGCGGGGGCACCAACTAATGAAAAACTGTTTTTT.